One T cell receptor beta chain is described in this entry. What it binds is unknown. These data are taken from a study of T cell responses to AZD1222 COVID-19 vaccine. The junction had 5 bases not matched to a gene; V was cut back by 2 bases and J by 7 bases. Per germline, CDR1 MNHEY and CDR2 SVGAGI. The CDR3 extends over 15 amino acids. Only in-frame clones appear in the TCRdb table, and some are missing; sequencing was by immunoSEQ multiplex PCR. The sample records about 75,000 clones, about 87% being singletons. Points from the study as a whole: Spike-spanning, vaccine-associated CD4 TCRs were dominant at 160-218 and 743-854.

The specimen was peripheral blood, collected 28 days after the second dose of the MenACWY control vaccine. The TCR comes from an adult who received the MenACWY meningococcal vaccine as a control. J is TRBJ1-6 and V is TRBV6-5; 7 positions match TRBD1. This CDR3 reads CASSYPQGGNSPLHF. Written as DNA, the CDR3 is TGTGCCAGCAGTTACCCTCAGGGGGGGAATTCACCCCTCCACTTT.